This TCR beta chain was identified during a study of OX40 agonist ivuxolimab in advanced cancers. The data were produced by immunoSEQ multiplex PCR, yet TCRdb's version contains in-frame clones alone and is incomplete. The sample contains about 46,000 clones, under 90% of which appear only once. This receptor was obtained from an adult with an advanced solid tumor such as melanoma, head and neck, liver or kidney cancer. Sequencing was performed on CD4+ or CD8+ T cells sorted from blood, taken in a trial of the OX40 agonist ivuxolimab.

The CDR3: CASSTRRAGYLVGVSYEQYF. CDR3 nucleotides: TGTGCCAGCAGCACCCGACGGGCGGGGTATTTAGTTGGGGTTTCCTACGAGCAGTACTTC. V is TRBV21-1 and J is TRBJ2-7; the table's D gene call, TRBD2, was not cross checked with the DNA. TRBV21-1 is a recognized pseudogene. This CDR3 spans 20 amino acids.